This T cell receptor (beta chain) was sequenced for a study of blood T cell repertoires in COVID-19. Study at large: Some COVID-19 samples were acute and others convalescent; all came from the United States, Italy and Spain.

Assay: immunoSEQ multiplex PCR; the TCRdb copy retains only in-frame clones and omits some. The data show a few hundred thousand clones, with 88% seen just once and roughly 10% held by the top ten. Seattle participants joined during active infection and were tracked over time. CDR1 SEHNR and CDR2 FQNEAQ come from the germline V gene (reference sequence). Trimming stripped 3 bases from V and 4 bases from J, with 12 bases between. The CDR3 is made up of 14 amino acids. The sequence came from a woman between 70 and 85 years old with COVID-19, enrolled during active disease. V is TRBV7-9 and J is TRBJ1-1; D perhaps matches TRBD1 (5 bases). What was sequenced was peripheral blood. CDR3 region: CASSFSPGGTEAFF. The CDR3, as DNA: TGTGCCAGCAGCTTCTCCCCCGGGGGCACTGAAGCTTTCTTT.